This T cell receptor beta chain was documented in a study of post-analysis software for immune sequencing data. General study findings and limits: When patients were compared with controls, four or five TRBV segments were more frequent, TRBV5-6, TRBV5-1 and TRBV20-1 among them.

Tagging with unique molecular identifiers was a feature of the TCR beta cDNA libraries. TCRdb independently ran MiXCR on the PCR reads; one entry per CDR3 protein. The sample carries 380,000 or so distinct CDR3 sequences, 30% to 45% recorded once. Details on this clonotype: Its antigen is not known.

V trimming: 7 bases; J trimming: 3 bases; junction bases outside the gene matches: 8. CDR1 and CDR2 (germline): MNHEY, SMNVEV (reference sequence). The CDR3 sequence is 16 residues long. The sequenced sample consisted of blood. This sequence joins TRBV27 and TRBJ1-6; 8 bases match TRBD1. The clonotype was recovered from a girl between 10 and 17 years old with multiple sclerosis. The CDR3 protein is CASKLKGQVYNSPLHF. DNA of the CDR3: TGTGCCAGCAAATTGAAGGGACAGGTCTATAATTCACCCCTCCACTTT.